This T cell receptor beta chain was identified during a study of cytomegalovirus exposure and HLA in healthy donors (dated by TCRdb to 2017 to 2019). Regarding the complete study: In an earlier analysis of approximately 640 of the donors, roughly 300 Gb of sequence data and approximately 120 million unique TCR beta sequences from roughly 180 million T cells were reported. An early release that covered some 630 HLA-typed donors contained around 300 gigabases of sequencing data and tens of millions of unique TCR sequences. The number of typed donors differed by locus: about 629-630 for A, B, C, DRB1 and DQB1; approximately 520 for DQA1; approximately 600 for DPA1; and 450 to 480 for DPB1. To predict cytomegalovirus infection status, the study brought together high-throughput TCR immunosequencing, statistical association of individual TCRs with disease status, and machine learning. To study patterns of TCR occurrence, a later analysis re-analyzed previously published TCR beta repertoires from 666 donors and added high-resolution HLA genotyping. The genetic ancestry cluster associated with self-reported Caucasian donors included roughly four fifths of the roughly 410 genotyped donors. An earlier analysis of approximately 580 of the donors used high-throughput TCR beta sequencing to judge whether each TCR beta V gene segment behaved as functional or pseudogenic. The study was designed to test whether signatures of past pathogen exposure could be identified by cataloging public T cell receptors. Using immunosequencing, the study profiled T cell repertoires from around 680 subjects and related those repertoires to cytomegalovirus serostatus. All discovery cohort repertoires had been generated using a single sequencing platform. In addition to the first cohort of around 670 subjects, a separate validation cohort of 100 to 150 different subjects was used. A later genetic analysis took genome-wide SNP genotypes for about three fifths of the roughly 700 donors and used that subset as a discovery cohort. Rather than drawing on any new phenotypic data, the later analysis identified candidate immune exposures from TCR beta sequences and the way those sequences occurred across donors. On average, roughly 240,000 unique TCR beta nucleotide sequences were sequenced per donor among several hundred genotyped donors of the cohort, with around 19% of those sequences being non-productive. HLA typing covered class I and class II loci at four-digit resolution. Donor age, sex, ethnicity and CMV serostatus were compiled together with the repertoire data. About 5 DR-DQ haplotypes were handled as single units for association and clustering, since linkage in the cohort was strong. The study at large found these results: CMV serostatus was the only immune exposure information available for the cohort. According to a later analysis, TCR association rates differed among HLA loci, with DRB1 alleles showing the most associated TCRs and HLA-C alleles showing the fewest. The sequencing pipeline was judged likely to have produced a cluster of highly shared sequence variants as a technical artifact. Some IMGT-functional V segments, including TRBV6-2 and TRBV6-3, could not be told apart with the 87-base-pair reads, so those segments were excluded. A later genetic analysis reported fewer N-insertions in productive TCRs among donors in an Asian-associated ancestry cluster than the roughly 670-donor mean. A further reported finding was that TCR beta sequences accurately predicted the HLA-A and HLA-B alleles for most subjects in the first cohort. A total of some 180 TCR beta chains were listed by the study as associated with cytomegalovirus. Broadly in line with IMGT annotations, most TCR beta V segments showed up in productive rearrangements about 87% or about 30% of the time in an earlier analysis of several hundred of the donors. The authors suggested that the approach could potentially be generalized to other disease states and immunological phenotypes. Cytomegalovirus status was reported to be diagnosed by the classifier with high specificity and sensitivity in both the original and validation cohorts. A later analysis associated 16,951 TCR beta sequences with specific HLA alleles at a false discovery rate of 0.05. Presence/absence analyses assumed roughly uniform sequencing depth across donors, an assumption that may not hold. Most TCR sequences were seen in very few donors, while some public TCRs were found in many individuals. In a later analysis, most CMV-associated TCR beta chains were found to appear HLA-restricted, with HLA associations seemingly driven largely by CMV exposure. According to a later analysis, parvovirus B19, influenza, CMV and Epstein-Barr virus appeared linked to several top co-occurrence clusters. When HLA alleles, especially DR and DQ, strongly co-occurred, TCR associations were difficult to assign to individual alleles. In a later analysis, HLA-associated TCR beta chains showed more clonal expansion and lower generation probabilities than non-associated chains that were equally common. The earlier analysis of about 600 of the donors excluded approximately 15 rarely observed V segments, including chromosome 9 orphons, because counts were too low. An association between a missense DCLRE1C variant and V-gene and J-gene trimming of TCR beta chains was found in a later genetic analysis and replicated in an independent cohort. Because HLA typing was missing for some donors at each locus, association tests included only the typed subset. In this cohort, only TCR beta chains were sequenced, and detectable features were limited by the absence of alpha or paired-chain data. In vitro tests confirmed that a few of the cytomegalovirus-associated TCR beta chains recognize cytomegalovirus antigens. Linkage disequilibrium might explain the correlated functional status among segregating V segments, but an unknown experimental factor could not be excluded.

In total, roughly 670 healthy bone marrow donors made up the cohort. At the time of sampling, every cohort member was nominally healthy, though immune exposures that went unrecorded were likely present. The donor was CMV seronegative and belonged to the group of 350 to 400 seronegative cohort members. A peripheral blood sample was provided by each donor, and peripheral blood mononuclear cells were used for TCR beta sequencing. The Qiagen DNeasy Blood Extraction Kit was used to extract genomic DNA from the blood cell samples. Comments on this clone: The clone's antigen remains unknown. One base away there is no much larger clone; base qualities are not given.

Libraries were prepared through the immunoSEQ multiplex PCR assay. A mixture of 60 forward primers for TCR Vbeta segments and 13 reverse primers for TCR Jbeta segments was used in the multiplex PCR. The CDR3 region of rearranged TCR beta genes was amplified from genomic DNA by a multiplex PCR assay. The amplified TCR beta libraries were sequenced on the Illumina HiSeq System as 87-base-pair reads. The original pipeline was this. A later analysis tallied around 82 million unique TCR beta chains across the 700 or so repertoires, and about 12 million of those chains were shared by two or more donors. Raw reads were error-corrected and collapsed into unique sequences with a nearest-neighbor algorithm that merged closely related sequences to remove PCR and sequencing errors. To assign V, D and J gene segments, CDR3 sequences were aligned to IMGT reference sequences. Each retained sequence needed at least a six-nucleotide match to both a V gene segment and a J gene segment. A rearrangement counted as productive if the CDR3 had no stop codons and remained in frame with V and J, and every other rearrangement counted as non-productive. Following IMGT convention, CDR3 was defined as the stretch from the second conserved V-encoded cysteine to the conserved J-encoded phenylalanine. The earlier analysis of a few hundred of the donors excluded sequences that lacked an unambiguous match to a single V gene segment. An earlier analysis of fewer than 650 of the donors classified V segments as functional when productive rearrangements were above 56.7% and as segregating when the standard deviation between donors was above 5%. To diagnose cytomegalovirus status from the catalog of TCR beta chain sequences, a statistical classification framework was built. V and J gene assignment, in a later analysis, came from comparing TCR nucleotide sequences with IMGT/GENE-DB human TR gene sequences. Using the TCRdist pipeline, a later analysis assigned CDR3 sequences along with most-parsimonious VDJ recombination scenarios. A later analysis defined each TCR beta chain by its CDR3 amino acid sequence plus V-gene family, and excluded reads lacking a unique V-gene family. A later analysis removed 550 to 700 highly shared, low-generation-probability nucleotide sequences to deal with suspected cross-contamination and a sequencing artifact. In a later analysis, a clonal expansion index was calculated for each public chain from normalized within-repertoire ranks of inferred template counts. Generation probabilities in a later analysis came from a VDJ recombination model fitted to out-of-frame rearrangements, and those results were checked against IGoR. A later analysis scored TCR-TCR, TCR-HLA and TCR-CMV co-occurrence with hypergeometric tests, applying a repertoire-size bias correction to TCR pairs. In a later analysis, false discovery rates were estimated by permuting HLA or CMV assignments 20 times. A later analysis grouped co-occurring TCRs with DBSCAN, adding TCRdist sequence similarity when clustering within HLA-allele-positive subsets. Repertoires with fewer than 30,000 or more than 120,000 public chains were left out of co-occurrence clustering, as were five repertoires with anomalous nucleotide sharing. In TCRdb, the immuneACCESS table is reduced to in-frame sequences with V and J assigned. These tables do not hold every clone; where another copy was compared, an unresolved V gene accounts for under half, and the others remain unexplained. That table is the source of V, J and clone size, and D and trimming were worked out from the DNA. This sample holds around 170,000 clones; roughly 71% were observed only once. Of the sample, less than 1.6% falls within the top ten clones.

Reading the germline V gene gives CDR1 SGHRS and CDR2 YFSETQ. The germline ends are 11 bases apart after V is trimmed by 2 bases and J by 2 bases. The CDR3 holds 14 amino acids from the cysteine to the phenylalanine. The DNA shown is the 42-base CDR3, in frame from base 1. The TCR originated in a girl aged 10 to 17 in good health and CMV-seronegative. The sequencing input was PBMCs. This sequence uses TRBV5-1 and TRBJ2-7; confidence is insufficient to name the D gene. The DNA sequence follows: TGCGCCAGCAGCTTCGAGGAGTTCGCCTACGAGCAGTACTTC. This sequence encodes CASSFEEFAYEQYF.